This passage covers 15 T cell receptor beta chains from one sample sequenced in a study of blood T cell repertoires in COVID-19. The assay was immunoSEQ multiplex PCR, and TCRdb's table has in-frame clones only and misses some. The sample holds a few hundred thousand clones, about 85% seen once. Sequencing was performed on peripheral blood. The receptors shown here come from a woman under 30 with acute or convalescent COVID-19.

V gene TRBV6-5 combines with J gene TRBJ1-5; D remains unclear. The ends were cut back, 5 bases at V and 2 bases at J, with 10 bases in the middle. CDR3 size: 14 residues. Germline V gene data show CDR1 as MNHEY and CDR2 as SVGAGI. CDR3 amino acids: CASSSRGGNQPQHF. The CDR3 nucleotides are TGTGCCAGCAGTAGCCGCGGGGGCAATCAGCCCCAGCATTTT.

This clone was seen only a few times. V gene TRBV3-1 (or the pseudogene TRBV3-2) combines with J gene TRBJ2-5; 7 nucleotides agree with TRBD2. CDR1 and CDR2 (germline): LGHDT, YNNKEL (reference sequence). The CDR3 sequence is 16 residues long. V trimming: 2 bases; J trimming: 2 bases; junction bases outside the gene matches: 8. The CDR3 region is CASSQIPLAAQETQYF. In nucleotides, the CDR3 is TGTGCCAGCAGCCAAATTCCGCTAGCGGCGCAAGAGACCCAGTACTTC.

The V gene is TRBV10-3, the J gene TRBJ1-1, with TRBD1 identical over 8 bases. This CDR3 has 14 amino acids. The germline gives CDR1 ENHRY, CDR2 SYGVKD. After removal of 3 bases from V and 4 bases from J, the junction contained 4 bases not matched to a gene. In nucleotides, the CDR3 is TGTGCCATCAGTGATACAGGGGGTCGCACTGAAGCTTTCTTT. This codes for CAISDTGGRTEAFF.

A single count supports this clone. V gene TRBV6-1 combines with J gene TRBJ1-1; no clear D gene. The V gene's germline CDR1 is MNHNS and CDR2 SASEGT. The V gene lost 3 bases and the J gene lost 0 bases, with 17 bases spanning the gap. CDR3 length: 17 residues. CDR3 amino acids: CASSDQLADTMNTEAFF. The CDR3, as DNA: TGTGCCAGCAGTGATCAATTGGCAGATACTATGAACACTGAAGCTTTCTTT.

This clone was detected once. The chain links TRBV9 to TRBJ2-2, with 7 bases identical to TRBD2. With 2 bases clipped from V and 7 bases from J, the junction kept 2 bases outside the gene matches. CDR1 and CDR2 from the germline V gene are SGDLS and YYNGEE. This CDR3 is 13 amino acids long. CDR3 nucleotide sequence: TGTGCCAGCAGCGTGGCTAGCGGCGGGGAGCTGTTTTTT. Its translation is CASSVASGGELFF.

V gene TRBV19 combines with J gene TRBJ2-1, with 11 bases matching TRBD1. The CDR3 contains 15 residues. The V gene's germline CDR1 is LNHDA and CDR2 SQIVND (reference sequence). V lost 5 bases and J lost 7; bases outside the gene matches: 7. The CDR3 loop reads CASSDGTGGWNEQFF. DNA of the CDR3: TGTGCCAGTAGTGATGGGACAGGGGGTTGGAATGAGCAGTTCTTC.

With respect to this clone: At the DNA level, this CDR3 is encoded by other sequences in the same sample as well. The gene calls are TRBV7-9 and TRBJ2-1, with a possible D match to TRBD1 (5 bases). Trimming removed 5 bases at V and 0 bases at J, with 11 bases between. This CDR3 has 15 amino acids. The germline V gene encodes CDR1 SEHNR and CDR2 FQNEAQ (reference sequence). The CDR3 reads CASSVTGDSYNEQFF. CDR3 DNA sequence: TGTGCCAGCAGCGTCACAGGTGACTCCTACAATGAGCAGTTCTTC.

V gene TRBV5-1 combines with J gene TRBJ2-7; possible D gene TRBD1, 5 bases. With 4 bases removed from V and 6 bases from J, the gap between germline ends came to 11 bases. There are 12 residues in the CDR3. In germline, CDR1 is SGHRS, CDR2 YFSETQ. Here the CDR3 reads CASSPDIVEQYF. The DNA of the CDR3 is TGCGCCAGCAGCCCGGACATCGTCGAGCAGTACTTC.

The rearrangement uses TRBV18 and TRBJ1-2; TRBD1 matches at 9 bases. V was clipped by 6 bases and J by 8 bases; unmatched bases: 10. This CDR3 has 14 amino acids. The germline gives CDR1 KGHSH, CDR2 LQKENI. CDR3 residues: CASSTGTGSEGYTF. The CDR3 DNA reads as TGTGCCAGCTCTACCGGGACAGGGTCGGAAGGCTACACCTTC.

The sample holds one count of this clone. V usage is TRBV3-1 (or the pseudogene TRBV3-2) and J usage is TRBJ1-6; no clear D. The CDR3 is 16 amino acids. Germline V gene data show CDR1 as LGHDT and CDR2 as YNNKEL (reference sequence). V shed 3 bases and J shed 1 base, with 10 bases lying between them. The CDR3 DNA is TGTGCCAGCAGCCACGAGGGTTTTTCCTATAATTCACCCCTCCACTTT. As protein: CASSHEGFSYNSPLHF.

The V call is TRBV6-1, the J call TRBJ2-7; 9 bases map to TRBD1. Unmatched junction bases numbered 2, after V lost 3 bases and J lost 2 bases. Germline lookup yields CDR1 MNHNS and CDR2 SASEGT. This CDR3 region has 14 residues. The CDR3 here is CASSDGTGPYEQYF. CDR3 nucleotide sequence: TGTGCCAGCAGTGATGGGACAGGGCCCTACGAGCAGTACTTC.

CDR3 DNA sequence: TGTGCCAGCAGTGTGACGGGGGAAGCTTTCTTT. Translating it yields CASSVTGEAFF. The chain links TRBV2 to TRBJ1-1; D not resolved. From germline, CDR1 is SNHLY and CDR2 FYNNEI. This CDR3 has 11 amino acids. Trimming cost V 4 bases and J 8 bases, with 8 bases left between them.

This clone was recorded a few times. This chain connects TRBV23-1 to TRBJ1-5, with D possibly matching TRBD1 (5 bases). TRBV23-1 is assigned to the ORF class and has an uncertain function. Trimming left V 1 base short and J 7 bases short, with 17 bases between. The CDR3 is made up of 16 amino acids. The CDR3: CASSQLGGESGQPQHF. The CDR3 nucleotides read TGCGCCAGCAGTCAATTGGGAGGGGAGTCAGGACAGCCCCAGCATTTT.

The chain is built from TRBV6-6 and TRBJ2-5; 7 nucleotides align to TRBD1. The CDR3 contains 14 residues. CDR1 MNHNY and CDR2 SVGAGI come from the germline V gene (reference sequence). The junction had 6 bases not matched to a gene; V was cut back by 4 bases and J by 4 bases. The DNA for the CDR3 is TGTGCCAGCAGTTTCCTTTCAGGGGGAGAGACCCAGTACTTC. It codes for CASSFLSGGETQYF.

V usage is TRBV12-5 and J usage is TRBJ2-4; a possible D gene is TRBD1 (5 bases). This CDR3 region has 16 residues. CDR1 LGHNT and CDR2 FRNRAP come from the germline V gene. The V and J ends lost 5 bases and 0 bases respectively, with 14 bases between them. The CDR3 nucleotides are TGTGCTAGTGGTCAAGGATTGGGGCTAGCCAAAAACATTCAGTACTTC. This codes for CASGQGLGLAKNIQYF.